Listed below are T cell receptor beta chains from one sample, sequenced in a study of cytomegalovirus exposure and HLA in healthy donors. Data came from immunoSEQ multiplex PCR; TCRdb stores just in-frame clones and leaves some out. Among around 130,000 clones listed, about three quarters were seen once. Sequenced material: PBMCs. The receptors come from a human donor in good health. Each CDR3 is given with its conserved first and last residue. D genes are given only for firm matches. Only part of the rows carry a size: once, few, many, or a class if the clone is expanded.

V gene	J gene	clone size	D gene	CDR3 DNA	CDR3 protein
TRBV7-9	TRBJ2-7	NA	TRBD1	TGTGCCAGCAGCAAGGCGGTGGACAGGGGAAACGAGCAGTACTTC	CASSKAVDRGNEQYF
TRBV7-6	TRBJ1-1	NA	NA	TGTGCCAGCAGCTCAACGGCTAGGGGATACGAAGCTTTCTTT	CASSSTARGYEAFF
TRBV7-9	TRBJ2-7	NA	TRBD1	TGTGCCAGCAGCTTCGGGACAGTCCCCTACGAGCAGTACTTC	CASSFGTVPYEQYF
TRBV7-8	TRBJ2-1	NA	TRBD2	TGTGCCAGCAGCTCAAGCGGGGGGGCGTTCAATGAGCAGTTCTTC	CASSSSGGAFNEQFF
TRBV11-2	TRBJ2-5	NA	NA	TGTGCCAGCAGAGGGGGAGAGACCCAGTACTTC	CASRGGETQYF
TRBV21-1	TRBJ1-2	NA	NA	TGTGCCAGCAGCAAAGTTTCGGGACATAACCTAATAGCTAACTATGGCTACACCTTC	CASSKVSGHNLIANYGYTF
TRBV7-9	TRBJ2-1	NA	TRBD2	TGTGCCAGCAGCTTAAGTAATTTAGCGGGGGTGCATGGAGATGAGCAGTTCTTC	CASSLSNLAGVHGDEQFF
TRBV7-8	TRBJ2-5	NA	NA	TGTGCCAGCAGCCCGGCCGGGGAGACCCAGTACTTC	CASSPAGETQYF
TRBV6-4	TRBJ2-5	NA	TRBD1	TGTGCCAGCAGTGACTCGCCCCAGGGGGCCCAGTACTTC	CASSDSPQGAQYF
TRBV6-1	TRBJ2-2	NA	NA	TGTGCCAGCAGTGAGGCGGGGTACAACACCGGGGAGCTGTTTTTT	CASSEAGYNTGELFF
TRBV4-1	TRBJ1-4	NA	NA	TGCGCCAGCAGCCAAGATTTACGGAGTAATGAAAAACTGTTTTTT	CASSQDLRSNEKLFF
TRBV6-1	TRBJ2-5	NA	NA	TGTGCCAGCAGTGAGGGCGGGTTCCCTACCCAGTACTTC	CASSEGGFPTQYF
TRBV11-2	TRBJ1-1	NA	TRBD1	TGTGCCAGCAGCCCCGGGACAGTCCGTACTGAAGCTTTCTTT	CASSPGTVRTEAFF
TRBV5-6	TRBJ2-5	NA	TRBD2	TGTGCCAGCAGCTTGGAGCGGGGGGGTTATGAGACCCAGTACTTC	CASSLERGGYETQYF
TRBV11-2	TRBJ1-2	NA	TRBD1	TGTGCCAGCAGCTTATCCCATATGGCAGGGGGCGATGGCTACACCTTC	CASSLSHMAGGDGYTF
TRBV7-6	TRBJ1-5	NA	NA	TGTGCCAGCAGCTTAGCTGGCGGTCTCAATCAGCCCCAGCATTTT	CASSLAGGLNQPQHF
TRBV15	TRBJ1-4	once	NA	TGTGCCACCAGCAGAGATCGGGGACACTTTGAAAAACTGTTTTTT	CATSRDRGHFEKLFF
TRBV6-6	TRBJ1-5	few	TRBD1	TGTGCCAGCAGCACAAGAGGACAGGTTCAGCCCCAGCATTTT	CASSTRGQVQPQHF
TRBV7-9	TRBJ1-5	few	TRBD1	TGTGCCAGCAGCCCAAAGGGACAGGGGACCATCCCCCAGCATTTT	CASSPKGQGTIPQHF
TRBV4-1	TRBJ1-1	few	NA	TGCGCCAGCAGCCAAGAGAAAAGGGGTTTTACTGAAGCTTTCTTT	CASSQEKRGFTEAFF
TRBV29-1	TRBJ2-1	NA	NA	TGCAGCGTTGAGCAGGGATTCCCCTCCTACAATGAGCAGTTCTTC	CSVEQGFPSYNEQFF
TRBV7-8	TRBJ1-5	NA	NA	TGTGCCAGCAGCTTAGAGAGGGTCCCCCAGCCCCAGCATTTT	CASSLERVPQPQHF
TRBV2	TRBJ1-1	NA	NA	TGTGCCAGCAGTGAGGAGGGGAACACTGAAGCTTTCTTT	CASSEEGNTEAFF
TRBV21-1	TRBJ2-1	NA	NA	TGTGCCAGCAGCAAAGCGGGGCTAGCGGGGGGGTTAGTGGATGAGCAGTTCTTC	CASSKAGLAGGLVDEQFF
TRBV4-3	TRBJ1-5	NA	NA	TGCGCCAGCAGCCAAGGACAGGTGTATCAGCCCCAGCATTTT	CASSQGQVYQPQHF
TRBV27	TRBJ2-5	NA	NA	TGTGCCAGCAGCTTGATGATCGGTTCGGAGACCCAGTACTTC	CASSLMIGSETQYF
TRBV7-9	TRBJ2-7	NA	TRBD1	TGTGCCAGCAGCCGGACAGGGAACGCGTACGAGCAGTACTTC	CASSRTGNAYEQYF
TRBV29-1	TRBJ2-7	NA	TRBD1	TGCAGCGTTGAATCTCTAGGACAGGGCTCCGAGCAGTACTTC	CSVESLGQGSEQYF
TRBV5-4	TRBJ2-1	NA	NA	TGTGCCAGCAGCTTCAGCGGGCCGTATTATGAGCAGTTCTTC	CASSFSGPYYEQFF
TRBV27	TRBJ1-6	NA	NA	TGTGCCAGCAGGGCTACAGGGTCAGGGTCACCCCTCCACTTT	CASRATGSGSPLHF
TRBV12-5	TRBJ2-5	NA	TRBD1	TGTGCTAGCGGGCCGGGACAGGGATTCGAAGAGACCCAGTACTTC	CASGPGQGFEETQYF
TRBV28	TRBJ2-7	NA	TRBD1	TGTGCCAGCATCGCCGGGACAGGGGCCTACGAGCAGTACTTC	CASIAGTGAYEQYF
TRBV6-1	TRBJ2-5	NA	TRBD2	TGTGCCAGCAGCTTCGGACTAGCGGGGCGAGAGACCCAGTACTTC	CASSFGLAGRETQYF
TRBV25-1	TRBJ1-6	NA	TRBD1	TGTGCCAGCAGTGAATACCCTGGGACAGGGAGTAATTCACCCCTCCACTTT	CASSEYPGTGSNSPLHF
TRBV11-3	TRBJ2-3	NA	NA	TGTGCCAGCAGCCGAGGCCGGCGAGATACGCAGTATTTT	CASSRGRRDTQYF
TRBV6-5	TRBJ2-1	NA	TRBD2	TGTGCCAGCAGGTGGCAGCGGGGGAACTACAATGAGCAGTTCTTC	CASRWQRGNYNEQFF
TRBV11-2	TRBJ1-1	NA	NA	TGTGCCAGCAGCTGGGGGGTACGGACTGAAGCTTTCTTT	CASSWGVRTEAFF
TRBV4-2	TRBJ1-6	NA	NA	TGTGCCAGCAGCCAAGACAGGAATTCACCCCTCCACTTT	CASSQDRNSPLHF
TRBV27	TRBJ1-2	NA	TRBD1	TGTGCCAGCAGTCCCCGGTACACTAGGGGGCCCCCCTATGGCTACACCTTC	CASSPRYTRGPPYGYTF
TRBV7-6	TRBJ1-1	NA	NA	TGTGCCAGCAGCTTAGCTCCGGGACAGAACACTGAAGCTTTCTTT	CASSLAPGQNTEAFF
TRBV27	TRBJ1-1	NA	NA	TGTGCCAGCAGTCCTAGCGCGAACACTGAAGCTTTCTTT	CASSPSANTEAFF
TRBV7-9	TRBJ2-7	once	TRBD1	TGTGCCAGCAGCCCTGGGACAGGGGATAACGAGCAGTACTTC	CASSPGTGDNEQYF
TRBV7-2	TRBJ2-7	NA	NA	TGTGCCAGCAGCCCCGGGAGAAACTACGAGCAGTACTTC	CASSPGRNYEQYF
TRBV7-9	TRBJ2-7	many	NA	TGTGCCAGCAGCCGGTTGACCGGCGGGCAGCAGTACTTC	CASSRLTGGQQYF
TRBV27	TRBJ2-7	NA	TRBD1	TGTGCCAGCAGTTTAGTACAGGGGGAGTACTCCTACGAGCAGTACTTC	CASSLVQGEYSYEQYF